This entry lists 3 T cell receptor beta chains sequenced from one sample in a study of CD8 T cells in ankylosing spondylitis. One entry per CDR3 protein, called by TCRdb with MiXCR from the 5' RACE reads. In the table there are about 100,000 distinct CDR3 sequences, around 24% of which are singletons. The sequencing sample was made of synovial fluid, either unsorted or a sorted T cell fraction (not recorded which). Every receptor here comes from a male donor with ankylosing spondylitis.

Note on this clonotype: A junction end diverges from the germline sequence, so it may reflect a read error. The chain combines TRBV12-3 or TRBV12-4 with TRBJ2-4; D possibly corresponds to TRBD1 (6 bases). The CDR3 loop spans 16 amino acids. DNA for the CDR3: TGTGCCAGCAGTCTCCTAGGGGGTTTGGCCAAAAACATTCAGTACTTT. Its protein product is CASSLLGGLAKNIQYF.

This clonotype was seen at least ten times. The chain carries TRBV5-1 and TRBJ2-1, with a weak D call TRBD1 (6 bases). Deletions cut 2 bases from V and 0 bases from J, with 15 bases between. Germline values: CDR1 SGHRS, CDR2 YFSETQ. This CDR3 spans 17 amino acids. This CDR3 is CASSFYPQGTSYNEQFF. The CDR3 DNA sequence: TGCGCCAGCAGCTTTTACCCACAGGGAACCTCCTACAATGAGCAGTTCTTC.

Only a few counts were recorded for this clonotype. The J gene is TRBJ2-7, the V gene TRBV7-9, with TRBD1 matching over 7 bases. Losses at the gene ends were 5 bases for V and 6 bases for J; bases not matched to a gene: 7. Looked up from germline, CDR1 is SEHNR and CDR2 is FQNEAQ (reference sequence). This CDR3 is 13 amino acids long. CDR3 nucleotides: TGTGCCAGCAGCCACCTACAGGGGATCGAGCAGTACGTC. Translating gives CASSHLQGIEQYV.